This T cell receptor (beta chain) was recorded in a study of siplizumab effects on memory and regulatory T cells. The protocol was immunoSEQ multiplex PCR, while the TCRdb copy is restricted to in-frame clones and leaves out a portion. This table holds about 100,000 clones, 75% to 95% found once. This clone was found once. Sequencing was carried out using CD4+ T cells sorted from blood. This TCR was sampled from a human donor in good health.

This chain's CDR3 is CASSRTGPYEQYF. The CDR3, as DNA: TGTGCCAGCAGTCGGACAGGCCCCTACGAGCAGTACTTC. The chain links TRBV27 to TRBJ2-7; 7 bases match TRBD1. Germline lookup yields CDR1 MNHEY and CDR2 SMNVEV (reference sequence). After removal of 5 bases from V and 2 bases from J, the junction contained 3 bases not matched to a gene. The CDR3 has 13 residues.